This T cell receptor (beta chain) appears in the sequencing data of a study of blood T cell repertoires in COVID-19 (dated by TCRdb to the early 2020s). Study-wide context: Collaborator samples came from the United States, Italy and Spain and covered acute and convalescent phases of COVID-19. The prospective study material was composed of cDNA or gDNA derived from T cells, B-cell-depleted T cells, or PBMCs. Subjects who had been exposed to COVID-19, were actively infected with it, or had recovered from it provided the deeply sampled blood TCRbeta repertoires that made up the dataset. The repertoires were released in a freely available public database meant as a resource for research on the immune response to SARS-CoV-2. The samples were drawn from the first 160 participants of the ongoing ImmuneRACE study and from over a thousand subjects provided by 6 global collaborators. Sample metadata almost always included a de-identified subject ID, COVID-19 status, age in years and sex. Where available, HLA class I and class II types were obtained from metadata supplied by the sample provider rather than from assay-based typing. Study-wide conclusions, independent of this receptor: The amount of clinical and demographic metadata varied by source and participant and was provided uncurated.

TCRbeta CDR3 regions were amplified from genomic DNA using the immunoSEQ Assay, a bias-controlled multiplex PCR. The authors' pipeline ran thus. Within the assay, amplification of reference gene primers was used to estimate how many nucleated cells each sample contained. To quantify the absolute abundance of each unique TCRbeta CDR3 rearrangement, sequence reads were collapsed and filtered. Productive Simpson clonality was computed per sample as the square root of Simpson's diversity index over productive rearrangements. TCRdb provides this immuneACCESS table in a form limited to in-frame rearrangements. Some clones are lacking; in checked studies, under half of them reflect an unresolved V gene, and why the rest are absent is not known. D and trimming come from the DNA, and the V and J calls and clone size come from that table. Within this sample are over 150,000 clones, with about 90% of them counted one time only. 6% to 7.5% of the sample belongs to the ten largest clones.

V is pruned by 5 bases and J by 3 bases, leaving 8 bases of the junction without a gene match. CDR1 and CDR2 were assigned from the germline V gene (reference sequence) as LNHNV and YYDKDF. The CDR3 holds 16 amino acids from the cysteine to the phenylalanine. Solely the CDR3 DNA is kept, with 48 bases framed from the first base. As concerns this clone: Its antigen remains undetermined. No base-level quality is on record; no much larger clone is a single base apart.

Enrolling through a virtual design, the prospective study's participants ranged in age from roughly 18 to 95 years and lived across about two dozen United States geographic areas. In the prospective study, cohorts were assigned on the basis of participant-reported clinical history obtained from a screening survey and a study questionnaire. ImmuneRACE Cohort 3 recovered participants were defined by two consecutive negative NP/OP PCR tests, healthcare professional clearance, or symptom resolution. In the prospective study, mobile phlebotomists collected whole blood, serum and a nasopharyngeal or oropharyngeal swab from each participant. Over an approximately 2-month period, participants in the prospective study had the option of providing additional blood draws and questionnaires. Prospective study blood samples were shipped either frozen or at room temperature before DNA extraction.

This chain joins TRBV15 to TRBJ2-7, and 12 junction bases match TRBD1. The origin of this receptor is a woman between 45 and 65 years old who had recovered from COVID-19. Input material: PBMCs or T cells enriched from blood (not recorded which). CDR3 sequence: CATSSEGQGANYEQYF. The DNA sequence is TGTGCCACCAGCTCGGAGGGACAGGGGGCGAACTACGAGCAGTACTTC.